The rows below give T cell receptor beta chains drawn from one sample of a study of T cell responses to AZD1222 COVID-19 vaccine. TCRdb's table, derived via immunoSEQ multiplex PCR, lists solely in-frame clones and lacks some. Here the sample spans some 190,000 clones, 75% to 90% being singletons. The material was peripheral blood, obtained on day 0 of AZD1222 vaccination. All receptors derive from an adult in good health. Both conserved end residues are part of each CDR3. Fields, in order: J gene, D gene, clone size, V gene, CDR3 protein, CDR3 DNA. A D gene is named only where the DNA matches it firmly. Part of the rows lack a size; the others show once, few, many or a class for expanded clones.

J gene: TRBJ2-3; D gene: NA; clone size: NA; V gene: TRBV5-1; CDR3 protein: CASSQRQGTDTQYF; CDR3 DNA: TGCGCCAGCAGCCAACGACAGGGCACAGATACGCAGTATTTT
J gene: TRBJ2-5; D gene: TRBD2; clone size: NA; V gene: TRBV9; CDR3 protein: CASSYGLAGGRSVETQYF; CDR3 DNA: TGTGCCAGCAGCTACGGACTAGCGGGGGGCCGGAGTGTGGAGACCCAGTACTTC
J gene: TRBJ2-5; D gene: NA; clone size: NA; V gene: TRBV9; CDR3 protein: CASSAGRKETQYF; CDR3 DNA: TGTGCCAGCAGCGCGGGGAGAAAAGAGACCCAGTACTTC
J gene: TRBJ1-1; D gene: TRBD1; clone size: NA; V gene: TRBV7-2; CDR3 protein: CASTLRTGGANTEAFF; CDR3 DNA: TGTGCCAGCACCCTTAGGACAGGGGGCGCGAACACTGAAGCTTTCTTT
J gene: TRBJ2-7; D gene: TRBD2; clone size: NA; V gene: TRBV7-2; CDR3 protein: CASSPGLAGGRSYEQYF; CDR3 DNA: TGTGCCAGCAGCCCCGGACTAGCGGGGGGTCGGAGCTACGAGCAGTACTTC
J gene: TRBJ1-2; D gene: NA; clone size: NA; V gene: TRBV6-5; CDR3 protein: CASSYLRDSYGYTF; CDR3 DNA: TGTGCCAGCAGTTACCTGCGCGACAGCTATGGCTACACCTTC
J gene: TRBJ2-1; D gene: NA; clone size: NA; V gene: TRBV6-2/TRBV6-3; CDR3 protein: CASSYSIDFYNEQFF; CDR3 DNA: TGTGCCAGCAGTTACTCGATCGATTTCTACAATGAGCAGTTCTTC
J gene: TRBJ2-5; D gene: NA; clone size: once; V gene: TRBV7-5; CDR3 protein: CASKTQYF; CDR3 DNA: TGTGCCAGTAAGACCCAGTACTTC
J gene: TRBJ1-5; D gene: TRBD1; clone size: NA; V gene: TRBV2; CDR3 protein: CASSELQGNQPQHF; CDR3 DNA: TGTGCCAGCAGCGAATTACAGGGGAATCAGCCCCAGCATTTT
J gene: TRBJ2-1; D gene: NA; clone size: NA; V gene: TRBV3-1/TRBV3-2; CDR3 protein: CASSQGSLRGLYEQFF; CDR3 DNA: TGTGCCAGCAGCCAAGGGTCGCTTAGGGGTCTGTATGAGCAGTTCTTC
J gene: TRBJ1-2; D gene: NA; clone size: NA; V gene: TRBV3-1/TRBV3-2; CDR3 protein: CASSFRETNYGYTF; CDR3 DNA: TGTGCCAGCAGCTTCCGGGAGACTAACTATGGCTACACCTTC
J gene: TRBJ2-1; D gene: TRBD1; clone size: NA; V gene: TRBV6-5; CDR3 protein: CASSYSGTGDYNEQFF; CDR3 DNA: TGTGCCAGCAGTTACTCGGGGACAGGGGATTACAATGAGCAGTTCTTC
J gene: TRBJ2-7; D gene: NA; clone size: few; V gene: TRBV13; CDR3 protein: CASSSLRAHEQYF; CDR3 DNA: TGTGCCAGCAGCTCCCTTAGGGCCCACGAGCAGTACTTC
J gene: TRBJ1-5; D gene: NA; clone size: NA; V gene: TRBV18; CDR3 protein: CASSLSQGNNQPQHF; CDR3 DNA: TGTGCCAGCTCACTCTCACAGGGAAACAATCAGCCCCAGCATTTT
J gene: TRBJ2-1; D gene: NA; clone size: few; V gene: TRBV24-1; CDR3 protein: CATHNEQFF; CDR3 DNA: TGTGCCACCCACAATGAGCAGTTCTTC
J gene: TRBJ1-1; D gene: NA; clone size: once; V gene: TRBV4-3; CDR3 protein: CASSQDVSPMARMNTEAFF; CDR3 DNA: TGCGCCAGCAGCCAAGATGTAAGCCCCATGGCAAGGATGAACACTGAAGCTTTCTTT
J gene: TRBJ2-7; D gene: TRBD2; clone size: NA; V gene: TRBV15; CDR3 protein: CATSRDQRGSSYEQYF; CDR3 DNA: TGTGCCACCAGCAGAGATCAACGCGGGAGCTCCTACGAGCAGTACTTC
J gene: TRBJ1-1; D gene: NA; clone size: NA; V gene: TRBV5-4; CDR3 protein: CASSLSATVNTEAFF; CDR3 DNA: TGTGCCAGCAGCTTGAGTGCGACAGTGAACACTGAAGCTTTCTTT
J gene: TRBJ2-3; D gene: NA; clone size: NA; V gene: TRBV4-3; CDR3 protein: CASSQVRGNTQYF; CDR3 DNA: TGCGCCAGCAGCCAAGTTCGCGGAAATACGCAGTATTTT
J gene: TRBJ1-6; D gene: NA; clone size: NA; V gene: TRBV21-1; CDR3 protein: CASSKAGQGGHSPLHF; CDR3 DNA: TGTGCCAGCAGCAAAGCAGGCCAGGGGGGCCATTCACCCCTCCACTTT
J gene: TRBJ1-2; D gene: NA; clone size: NA; V gene: TRBV7-9; CDR3 protein: CASSFAQSIYGYTF; CDR3 DNA: TGTGCCAGCAGCTTTGCGCAGAGCATCTATGGCTACACCTTC
J gene: TRBJ1-1; D gene: NA; clone size: NA; V gene: TRBV7-2; CDR3 protein: CASSLRETEAFF; CDR3 DNA: TGTGCCAGCAGCTTAAGGGAAACTGAAGCTTTCTTT
J gene: TRBJ1-2; D gene: NA; clone size: NA; V gene: TRBV4-2; CDR3 protein: CASSQDPQGQVSYGYTF; CDR3 DNA: TGTGCCAGCAGCCAAGATCCGCAAGGACAAGTCAGCTATGGCTACACCTTC
J gene: TRBJ1-5; D gene: NA; clone size: NA; V gene: TRBV3-1/TRBV3-2; CDR3 protein: CASSQTGVNQPQHF; CDR3 DNA: TGTGCCAGCAGCCAGACAGGCGTAAATCAGCCCCAGCATTTT
J gene: TRBJ1-2; D gene: NA; clone size: NA; V gene: TRBV14; CDR3 protein: CASSQLRVTANYGYTF; CDR3 DNA: TGTGCCAGCAGCCAACTTAGAGTGACAGCTAACTATGGCTACACCTTC
J gene: TRBJ2-7; D gene: TRBD2; clone size: NA; V gene: TRBV7-9; CDR3 protein: CASSHTSGGGYEQYF; CDR3 DNA: TGTGCCAGCAGCCATACTAGCGGGGGCGGATACGAGCAGTACTTC
J gene: TRBJ1-5; D gene: NA; clone size: NA; V gene: TRBV10-3; CDR3 protein: CAISHRVDNQPQHF; CDR3 DNA: TGTGCCATCAGCCACAGGGTAGATAATCAGCCCCAGCATTTT
J gene: TRBJ2-6; D gene: NA; clone size: NA; V gene: TRBV2; CDR3 protein: CASSYNPGEPGANVLTF; CDR3 DNA: TGTGCCAGCAGTTACAATCCAGGGGAACCTGGGGCCAACGTCCTGACTTTC
J gene: TRBJ2-2; D gene: NA; clone size: once; V gene: TRBV9; CDR3 protein: CASSVVAGELFF; CDR3 DNA: TGTGCCAGCAGCGTAGTCGCCGGGGAGCTGTTTTTT
J gene: TRBJ2-2; D gene: NA; clone size: NA; V gene: TRBV27; CDR3 protein: CASSPDGPRTGELFF; CDR3 DNA: TGTGCCAGCAGTCCCGATGGGCCGAGAACCGGGGAGCTGTTTTTT
J gene: TRBJ2-4; D gene: TRBD1; clone size: NA; V gene: TRBV11-2; CDR3 protein: CASSETGGAYIQYF; CDR3 DNA: TGTGCCAGCAGCGAGACAGGGGGCGCGTACATTCAGTACTTC
J gene: TRBJ1-2; D gene: TRBD1; clone size: NA; V gene: TRBV27; CDR3 protein: CASANRGTGYGYTF; CDR3 DNA: TGTGCCAGCGCTAACAGGGGAACAGGGTATGGCTACACCTTC
J gene: TRBJ2-7; D gene: TRBD2; clone size: NA; V gene: TRBV4-2; CDR3 protein: CASSQEGGGMTYEQYF; CDR3 DNA: TGTGCCAGCAGCCAAGAAGGCGGGGGGATGACCTACGAGCAGTACTTC
J gene: TRBJ1-1; D gene: NA; clone size: NA; V gene: TRBV11-2; CDR3 protein: CASSLGTRTEAFF; CDR3 DNA: TGTGCCAGCAGCCTAGGGACGAGGACTGAAGCTTTCTTT
J gene: TRBJ2-1; D gene: NA; clone size: NA; V gene: TRBV5-1; CDR3 protein: CASSFAGDSYNEQFF; CDR3 DNA: TGCGCCAGCAGCTTTGCGGGTGACTCCTACAATGAGCAGTTCTTC
J gene: TRBJ2-2; D gene: TRBD1; clone size: NA; V gene: TRBV5-1; CDR3 protein: CASSLQGANTGELFF; CDR3 DNA: TGCGCCAGCAGCTTACAGGGGGCGAACACCGGGGAGCTGTTTTTT
J gene: TRBJ2-3; D gene: TRBD2; clone size: NA; V gene: TRBV6-1; CDR3 protein: CASSEVRLAGGPDTQYF; CDR3 DNA: TGTGCCAGCAGTGAAGTAAGACTAGCGGGGGGGCCAGATACGCAGTATTTT
J gene: TRBJ2-3; D gene: NA; clone size: once; V gene: TRBV9; CDR3 protein: CASSFSGASTDTQYF; CDR3 DNA: TGTGCCAGCAGCTTCAGTGGCGCCAGCACAGATACGCAGTATTTT
J gene: TRBJ2-5; D gene: TRBD1; clone size: NA; V gene: TRBV18; CDR3 protein: CASSPLAGTGIQETQYF; CDR3 DNA: TGTGCCAGCTCACCATTAGCCGGGACAGGGATCCAAGAGACCCAGTACTTC
J gene: TRBJ2-7; D gene: NA; clone size: NA; V gene: TRBV5-4; CDR3 protein: CASSLPQGTGGEQYF; CDR3 DNA: TGTGCCAGCAGCTTACCACAGGGCACCGGCGGCGAGCAGTACTTC
J gene: TRBJ2-5; D gene: NA; clone size: NA; V gene: TRBV19; CDR3 protein: CASEGIPGETQYF; CDR3 DNA: TGTGCCAGCGAGGGGATTCCGGGGGAGACCCAGTACTTC
J gene: TRBJ2-7; D gene: TRBD1; clone size: NA; V gene: TRBV2; CDR3 protein: CASRPGQGPYEQYF; CDR3 DNA: TGTGCCAGCAGGCCGGGACAGGGGCCCTACGAGCAGTACTTC
J gene: TRBJ1-5; D gene: TRBD1; clone size: NA; V gene: TRBV28; CDR3 protein: CASRRPGQVQNNDQPQHF; CDR3 DNA: TGTGCCAGCAGAAGACCGGGACAGGTACAAAATAACGATCAGCCCCAGCATTTT
J gene: TRBJ1-1; D gene: NA; clone size: NA; V gene: TRBV13; CDR3 protein: CASSLRASNTEAFF; CDR3 DNA: TGTGCCAGCAGCTTAAGGGCCTCGAACACTGAAGCTTTCTTT